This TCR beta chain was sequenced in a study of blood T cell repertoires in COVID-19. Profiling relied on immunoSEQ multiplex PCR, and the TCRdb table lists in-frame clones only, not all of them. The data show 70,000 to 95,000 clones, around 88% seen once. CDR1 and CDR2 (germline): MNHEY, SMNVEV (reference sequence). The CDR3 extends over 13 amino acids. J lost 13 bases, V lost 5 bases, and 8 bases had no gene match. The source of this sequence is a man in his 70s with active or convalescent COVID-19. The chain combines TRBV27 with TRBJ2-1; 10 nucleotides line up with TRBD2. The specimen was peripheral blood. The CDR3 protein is CASSQLGLATQFF. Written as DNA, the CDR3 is TGTGCCAGCAGTCAACTGGGACTAGCGACCCAGTTCTTC.